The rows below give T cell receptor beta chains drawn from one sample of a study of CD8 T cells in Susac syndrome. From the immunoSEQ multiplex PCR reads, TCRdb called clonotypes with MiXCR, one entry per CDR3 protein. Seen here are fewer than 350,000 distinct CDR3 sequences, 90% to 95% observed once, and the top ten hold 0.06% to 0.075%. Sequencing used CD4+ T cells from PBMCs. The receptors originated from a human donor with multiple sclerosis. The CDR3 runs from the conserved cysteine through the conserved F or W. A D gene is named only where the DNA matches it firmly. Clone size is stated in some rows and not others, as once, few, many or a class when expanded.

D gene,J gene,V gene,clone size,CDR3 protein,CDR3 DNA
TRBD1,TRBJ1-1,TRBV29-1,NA,CSGNSGGTEAFF,TGCAGCGGTAATTCAGGGGGCACTGAAGCTTTCTTT
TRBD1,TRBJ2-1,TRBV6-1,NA,CASRPTRDRAYNEQFF,TGTGCCAGCAGACCTACAAGGGACAGGGCATACAATGAGCAGTTCTTC
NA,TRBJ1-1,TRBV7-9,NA,CASSLPRPEAFF,TGTGCCAGCAGCTTACCTAGACCTGAAGCTTTCTTT
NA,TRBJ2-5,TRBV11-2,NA,CASSFGQETQYF,TGTGCCAGCAGCTTCGGGCAAGAGACCCAGTACTTC
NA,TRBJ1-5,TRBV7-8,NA,CASSLMAGFSNQPQHF,TGTGCCAGCAGCTTAATGGCAGGTTTTAGCAATCAGCCCCAGCATTTT
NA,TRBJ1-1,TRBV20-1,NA,CSARKPGVNTEAFF,TGCAGTGCTAGAAAACCCGGGGTGAACACTGAAGCTTTCTTT
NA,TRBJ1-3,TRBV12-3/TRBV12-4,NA,CASSATLLLTSNTIYF,TGTGCCAGCAGTGCGACCCTCCTATTGACTTCAAACACCATATATTTT
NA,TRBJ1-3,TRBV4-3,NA,CASSQSAEVNTIYF,TGCGCCAGCAGCCAATCGGCTGAAGTAAACACCATATATTTT
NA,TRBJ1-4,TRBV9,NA,CASSARQSPNEKLFF,TGTGCCAGCAGCGCAAGACAGTCGCCTAATGAAAAACTGTTTTTT
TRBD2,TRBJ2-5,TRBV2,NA,CASSDGSSGRAKETQYF,TGTGCCAGCAGTGATGGTTCTAGCGGGAGGGCCAAAGAGACCCAGTACTTC
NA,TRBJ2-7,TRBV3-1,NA,CASSQGERVQYF,TGTGCCAGCAGCCAAGGTGAGCGGGTGCAGTACTTC
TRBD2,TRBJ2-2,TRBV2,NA,CASIAASGVVGELFF,TGTGCCAGCATAGCGGCTAGCGGGGTGGTCGGGGAGCTGTTTTTT
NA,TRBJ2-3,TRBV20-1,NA,CSARVERGGTDTQYF,TGCAGTGCTAGAGTAGAGAGGGGAGGAACAGATACGCAGTATTTT
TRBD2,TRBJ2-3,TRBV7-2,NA,CASSLGASGPNTQYF,TGTGCCAGCAGCTTAGGGGCTAGCGGGCCGAATACGCAGTATTTT
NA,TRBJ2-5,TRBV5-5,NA,CASSEPSPRGDDPQETQYF,TGTGCCAGCAGCGAGCCCTCCCCCAGAGGAGACGACCCCCAAGAGACCCAGTACTTC
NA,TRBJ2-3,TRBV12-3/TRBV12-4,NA,CASSFISPPSTDTQYF,TGTGCCAGCAGTTTCATATCGCCACCTAGCACAGATACGCAGTATTTT
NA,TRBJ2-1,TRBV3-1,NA,CASSRAEDPSYNEQFF,TGTGCCAGCAGCCGAGCGGAAGATCCCTCCTACAATGAGCAGTTCTTC
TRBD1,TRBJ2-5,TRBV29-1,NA,CSVPQGEETQYF,TGCAGCGTGCCACAGGGGGAAGAGACCCAGTACTTC
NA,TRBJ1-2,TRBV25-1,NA,CASSESAGVNYGYAF,TGTGCCAGCAGTGAAAGCGCAGGGGTTAACTATGGCTACGCCTTC
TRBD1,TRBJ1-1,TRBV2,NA,CASSSYRGTEAFF,TGTGCCAGCAGTTCGTACAGGGGCACTGAAGCTTTCTTT
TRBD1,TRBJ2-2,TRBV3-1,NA,CASSQTGGPGELFF,TGTGCCAGCAGCCAGACAGGGGGTCCCGGGGAGCTGTTTTTT
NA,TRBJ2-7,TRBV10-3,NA,CAISEPGYREVGSYEQYF,TGTGCCATCAGTGAGCCAGGGTACAGGGAGGTGGGCTCCTACGAGCAGTACTTC
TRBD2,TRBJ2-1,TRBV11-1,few,CASSTSGRGDEQFF,TGTGCCAGCAGCACTAGCGGGAGGGGCGATGAGCAGTTCTTC
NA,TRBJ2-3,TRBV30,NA,CACTYGGTVNTQYF,TGTGCCTGCACGTACGGGGGGACAGTGAATACGCAGTATTTT
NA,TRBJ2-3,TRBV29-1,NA,CSVSIQANTQYF,TGCAGCGTTTCCATCCAAGCAAATACGCAGTATTTT
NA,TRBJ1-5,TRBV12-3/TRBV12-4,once,CASMNGGPQHF,TGTGCCAGCATGAACGGCGGGCCCCAGCATTTT
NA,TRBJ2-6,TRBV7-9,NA,CASSHLGTSGANVLTF,TGTGCCAGCAGTCACCTAGGGACCTCTGGGGCCAACGTCCTGACTTTC
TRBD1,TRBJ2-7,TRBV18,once,CASSRDRSGAYEQYF,TGTGCCAGCTCACGGGACAGATCTGGCGCCTACGAGCAGTACTTC
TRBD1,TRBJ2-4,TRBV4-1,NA,CASSQQGADIQYF,TGCGCCAGCAGCCAACAGGGGGCGGACATTCAGTACTTC
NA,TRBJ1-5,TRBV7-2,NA,CASSLEGVPNQPQHF,TGTGCCAGCAGCCTGGAGGGGGTCCCCAATCAGCCCCAGCATTTT
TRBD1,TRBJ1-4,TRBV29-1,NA,CSVGQGSREKLFF,TGCAGCGTAGGACAGGGCAGTCGTGAAAAACTGTTTTTT
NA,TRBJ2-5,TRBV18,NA,CASSLQGQGSAETQYF,TGTGCCAGCTCACTCCAAGGGCAGGGGTCGGCGGAGACCCAGTACTTC
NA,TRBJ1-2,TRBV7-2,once,CASSFTHPIGDGYTF,TGTGCCAGCAGCTTTACGCATCCCATAGGGGATGGCTACACCTTC
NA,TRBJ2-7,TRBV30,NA,CAWGPGDGPYEQYF,TGTGCCTGGGGACCAGGGGACGGCCCCTACGAGCAGTACTTC
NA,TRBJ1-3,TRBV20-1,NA,CSAPPPGGSGNTIYF,TGCAGTGCTCCACCCCCCGGAGGCTCTGGAAACACCATATATTTT
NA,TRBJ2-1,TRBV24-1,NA,CATSDLGQGGNNEQFF,TGTGCCACCAGTGATTTAGGGCAGGGAGGAAACAATGAGCAGTTCTTC
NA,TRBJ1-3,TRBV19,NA,CASSIVARETGNTIYF,TGTGCCAGTAGTATAGTAGCGAGGGAAACTGGAAACACCATATATTTT
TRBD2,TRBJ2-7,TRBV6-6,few,CASSYGTSSYEQYF,TGTGCCAGCAGTTACGGGACTAGCTCCTACGAGCAGTACTTC
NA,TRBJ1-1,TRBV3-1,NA,CASSQDGGALNTEAFF,TGTGCCAGCAGCCAAGACGGAGGGGCTCTGAACACTGAAGCTTTCTTT
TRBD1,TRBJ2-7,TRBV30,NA,CAWRRGPAYEQYF,TGTGCCTGGAGGAGGGGGCCGGCCTACGAGCAGTACTTC
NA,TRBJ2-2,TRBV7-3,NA,CASSSVAGSMATGELFF,TGTGCCAGCAGCTCCGTGGCAGGGTCGATGGCGACCGGGGAGCTGTTTTTT
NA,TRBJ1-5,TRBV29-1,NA,CSVAVGGSNQPQHF,TGCAGCGTTGCGGTCGGAGGAAGCAATCAGCCCCAGCATTTT
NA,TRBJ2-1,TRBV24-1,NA,CATSDPQTEQFF,TGTGCCACCAGTGACCCGCAGACTGAGCAGTTCTTC
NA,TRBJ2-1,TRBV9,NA,CASSPLRVLDNEQFF,TGTGCCAGCAGCCCCCTGAGGGTCCTCGACAATGAGCAGTTCTTC
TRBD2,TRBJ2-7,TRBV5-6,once,CASSRSGRAYEQYF,TGTGCCAGCAGCCGTAGCGGGAGGGCCTACGAGCAGTACTTC
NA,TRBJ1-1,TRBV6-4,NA,CASSALPLPGNTEAFF,TGTGCCAGCAGTGCTCTTCCCCTCCCCGGGAACACTGAAGCTTTCTTT
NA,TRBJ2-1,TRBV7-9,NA,CASSFAAREQFF,TGTGCCAGCAGCTTTGCGGCGCGTGAGCAGTTCTTC
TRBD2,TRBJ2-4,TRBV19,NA,CASSPPGGNYYF,TGTGCCAGTAGTCCCCCGGGAGGGAATTACTACTTC
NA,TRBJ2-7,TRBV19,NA,CASRGGQGSSYEQYF,TGTGCCAGTAGAGGAGGGCAGGGCAGCTCCTACGAGCAGTACTTC
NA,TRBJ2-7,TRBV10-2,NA,CATLQGRGYEQYF,TGCGCCACCCTACAGGGAAGAGGGTACGAGCAGTACTTC
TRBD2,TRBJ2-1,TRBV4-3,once,CASSPRGSGRLFF,TGCGCCAGCAGCCCCCGGGGTAGCGGGAGACTGTTCTTC
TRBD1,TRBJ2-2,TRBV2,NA,CASRRYTGASTGELFF,TGTGCCAGCAGGCGATATACAGGGGCGAGTACCGGGGAGCTGTTTTTT
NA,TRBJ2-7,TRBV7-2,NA,CASSFAGSYEQYF,TGTGCCAGCAGCTTCGCAGGTTCCTACGAGCAGTACTTC
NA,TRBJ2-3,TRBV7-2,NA,CASSPQGGAGWGTDTQYF,TGTGCCAGCAGCCCTCAGGGGGGCGCAGGATGGGGCACAGATACGCAGTATTTT
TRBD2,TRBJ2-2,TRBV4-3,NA,CASSQVWWREAWGTGELFF,TGCGCCAGCAGCCAAGTGTGGTGGCGGGAGGCCTGGGGTACCGGGGAGCTGTTTTTT